These T cell receptor beta chains were read from a single sample in a study of CD8 T cells in ankylosing spondylitis. Using its own MiXCR run on the 5' RACE reads, TCRdb lists one record per CDR3 protein. The table includes some 240,000 distinct CDR3 sequences, 8.6% detected once. Sequencing was performed on blood, either unsorted or a sorted T cell fraction (not recorded which). Receptors originate from a male donor with ankylosing spondylitis or in good health (not recorded which). Each CDR3 is given without its conserved first and last residue. Each record gives: V gene, J gene, CDR3 protein.

>TRBV6-2/TRBV6-3|TRBJ2-1
ATTIPGGGSSYNEQF
>TRBV29-1|TRBJ1-5
SVRSTGGNQPQH
>TRBV12-3/TRBV12-4|TRBJ2-7
ASSFRSRPGGIAYEQY
>TRBV7-9|TRBJ1-1
ASRSVSGAF
>TRBV10-3|TRBJ2-7
AISESRDSYEQY
>TRBV12-3/TRBV12-4|TRBJ2-1
ASSSGGSYQNEQF
>TRBV7-3|TRBJ2-1
ASSIGLSDEQF
>TRBV20-1|TRBJ2-1
SANPPETSGSREQF
>TRBV5-1|TRBJ2-2
ASSLGKSYTNTGELF
>TRBV20-1|TRBJ2-7
SAKGQLNYEQY
>TRBV4-3|TRBJ1-1
ASSQDGRTQAF
>TRBV29-1|TRBJ2-4
SVEEGLAGGLAKNIQY
>TRBV12-3/TRBV12-4|TRBJ2-7
ASSPGVGARGYEQY
>TRBV12-3/TRBV12-4|TRBJ2-1
ASSAGASDSPRNEQF
>TRBV18|TRBJ2-1
ASSSRLRGGPQNEQF
>TRBV12-3/TRBV12-4|TRBJ2-2
ASNRGSRDTGELF
>TRBV7-2|TRBJ2-7
ASSRDRGRRMYEQY
>TRBV6-5|TRBJ2-7
ASGQGYEQY
>TRBV29-1|TRBJ1-1
SVKNTEAF
>TRBV10-3|TRBJ2-1
AINSGQGSYNEQF
>TRBV20-1|TRBJ1-1
SATGQGPAF
>TRBV5-1|TRBJ1-1
ASSLKGPDTEAF
>TRBV20-1|TRBJ2-7
SARDQGTATYEQY
>TRBV4-2|TRBJ1-5
ASSQEAEQPQH
>TRBV7-2|TRBJ2-1
ASSVVSSREQF
>TRBV12-3/TRBV12-4|TRBJ1-1
ASSRGDTEAF
>TRBV27|TRBJ2-7
ASSSGTPLLAGLGSLYEQY
>TRBV7-2|TRBJ2-1
ASSTTGGYNEQF
>TRBV19|TRBJ2-1
ASSSSVPVGQF
>TRBV19|TRBJ2-1
ASSRVAGVNEQF
>TRBV20-1|TRBJ1-6
SARGQDPPNSPLH
>TRBV29-1|TRBJ2-6
SVGGVGANVLT
>TRBV5-1|TRBJ2-7
ASRRDREYEQY
>TRBV27|TRBJ1-2
ASSLSMRVSNYGYT
>TRBV12-3/TRBV12-4|TRBJ2-1
ASSLALAAITNEQF
>TRBV24-1|TRBJ1-3
ATSDPWRAAGNTIY
>TRBV15|TRBJ2-1
ATSRIRNFHNEQF
>TRBV5-1|TRBJ1-5
ASSPGGSNQPQH
>TRBV11-2|TRBJ2-1
ASSFRQGGNEQF
>TRBV10-3|TRBJ2-1
AISGSLAGPTNEQF
>TRBV7-2|TRBJ1-1
ASSLDPGQGVGAF